A single sample is the source of the 4 T cell receptor beta chains below, sequenced in a study of T cells in Graves' hyperthyroidism and ophthalmopathy. Amplification yielded TCR beta CDR3 regions, with RNA transcripts as the source. The HTBI primer set drove a first-round RT-PCR of the TCR CDR3. One entry per CDR3 protein results from TCRdb running MiXCR on the multiplex PCR reads. The table has approximately 420,000 distinct CDR3 sequences, roughly an eighth seen once; the top ten hold approximately 5.3%. Sequencing input: blood. The receptors were gathered from a woman between 18 and 30 years old with Graves' hyperthyroidism.

This clonotype appeared many times. The CDR3 bases are TGTGCCAGCAGTTTAATGTACACTGAAGCTTTCTTT. Its translation is CASSLMYTEAFF. The chain is built from TRBV28 and TRBJ1-1; no clear D gene. The CDR3 covers 12 residues. V was cut by 2 bases and J by 3 bases, with 4 bases left in between. CDR1 is MDHEN and CDR2 is SYDVKM in the germline V gene.

This clonotype has just a few counts. The rearrangement links TRBV4-1 to TRBJ2-7; D might be TRBD1 or TRBD2, each matching 5 bases. The CDR3 is 14 amino acids. Germline lookup yields CDR1 MGHRA and CDR2 YSYEKL. Between the trimmed V and J ends, which lost 5 bases and 7 bases, there was a span of 18 bases. The CDR3: CASSYRARGGEQYF. In DNA form, the CDR3 reads TGCGCCAGCAGCTATCGGGCCCGGGGCGGGGAGCAGTACTTC.

This clonotype was seen more than once but under ten times. V usage is TRBV3-1 and J usage is TRBJ1-3, with D unclear. The CDR3 is 13 residues long. CDR1 LGHDT and CDR2 YNNKEL come from the germline V gene (reference sequence). Trimming took off 2 bases at V and 5 bases at J, with 7 bases between the two ends. CDR3 residues: CASSQPGRNTIYF. CDR3 nucleotides: TGTGCCAGCAGCCAACCTGGCAGAAACACCATATATTTT.

This clonotype was counted a few times. The chain combines TRBV30 with TRBJ1-1; 8 nucleotides agree with TRBD1. V gave up 2 bases and J gave up 6 bases; unmatched junction bases: 11. The CDR3 runs to 15 residues. Germline values: CDR1 GTSNPN, CDR2 SVGIG (reference sequence). The CDR3: CAWSIFDRGGPEAFF. For the CDR3, the DNA is TGTGCCTGGAGTATCTTCGACAGGGGAGGGCCTGAAGCTTTCTTT.